The next 20 T cell receptor beta chains were all read from a single sample in a study of vaccination and CD4 T cells after COVID-19. The antigens these receptors bind are not known. Treatment of the sample: roughly 10-day PBMC culture with coronavirus spike peptide pools or control peptides (ViraFEST assay). Cultured CD4+ T-cell DNA underwent Oncomine TCR Beta short-read sequencing. Each CDR3 protein gets one entry after TCRdb re-called the PCR reads with MiXCR. In the table there are about 9,100 distinct CDR3 sequences, roughly 60% of which are singletons. The source material was CD4+ T cells from blood, cultured in vitro. The receptors stem from a human donor who had recovered from COVID-19.

Only a few counts were recorded for this clonotype. The chain employs TRBV7-3 and TRBJ1-2, with TRBD1 matching 8 bases. The ends lost 5 bases at V and 5 bases at J; junction bases unmatched: 13. Germline loops: CDR1 SGHTA, CDR2 FQGTGA. This CDR3 is 16 amino acids long. DNA of the CDR3: TGTGCCAGCAGCCCCACCCCGGACAGGGATCGGTATGGCTACACCTTC. Translation gives CASSPTPDRDRYGYTF. Drawing the rest from reference TRBV7-3 and TRBJ1-2, the complete variable domain is GAGVSQTPSNKVTEKGKYVELRCDPISGHTALYWYRQSLGQGPEFLIYFQGTGAADDSGLPNDRFFAVRPEGSVSTLKIQRTERGDSAVYLCASSPTPDRDRYGYTFGSGTRLTVV.

This clonotype has a handful of counts. The chain joins TRBV24-1 to TRBJ2-3; no clear D. V dropped 7 bases and J dropped 2 bases, with 12 bases sitting between them. This CDR3 has 14 residues. Germline assignment: CDR1 KGHDR and CDR2 SFDVKD. The DNA for the CDR3 is TGTGCCACCAGCGCTTCCAGACCCACAGATACGCAGTATTTT. It codes for CATSASRPTDTQYF.

This clonotype was found a few times. The V call is TRBV20-1, the J call TRBJ1-1, with D possibly matching TRBD1 (6 bases). The germline V gene encodes CDR1 DFQATT and CDR2 SNEGSKA (reference sequence). The V and J ends lost 3 bases and 7 bases respectively, with 18 bases between them. The CDR3 loop spans 14 amino acids. CDR3 DNA: TGCAGTGCTAGCCCGAGGGGGGCTAGAGGTGAAGCTTTCTTT. Its translation: CSASPRGARGEAFF.

V usage is TRBV19 and J usage is TRBJ2-3; 8 nucleotides match TRBD2. The CDR3 consists of 14 residues. Trimming cost V 8 bases and J 2 bases; bases outside gene matches: 6. Germline V lookup: CDR1 LNHDA, CDR2 SQIVND (reference sequence). CDR3 protein: CASATSGPTDTQYF. The CDR3, as DNA: TGTGCCAGTGCTACTAGCGGACCCACAGATACGCAGTATTTT.

This chain uses TRBV20-1 with TRBJ2-2, with TRBD1 as a possible D gene (5 bases). The CDR3 runs to 13 residues. The V gene lost 3 bases and the J gene lost 4 bases, with 9 bases spanning the gap. CDR1 and CDR2 (germline): DFQATT, SNEGSKA (reference sequence). CDR3 amino acids: CSARGQGTGELFF. CDR3 nucleotide sequence: TGCAGTGCTAGGGGCCAGGGCACCGGGGAGCTGTTTTTT.

Comments on this clonotype: Its ends do not fully match the called genes, so a read error is possible. V usage is TRBV10-1 and J usage is TRBJ2-3; tentatively, D is TRBD1 (6 bases). CDR3 length: 13 amino acids. Germline V lookup: CDR1 WNHNN, CDR2 SYGVQD (reference sequence). CDR3 protein: CASGSGGTDTRYF. CDR3 DNA: TGCGCCAGCGGGAGTGGGGGCACAGATACGCGGTATTTT.

This chain connects TRBV10-3 to TRBJ2-3; the D gene could be TRBD1 or TRBD2 (5 bases each). Trimming cost V 6 bases and J 5 bases, with 9 bases left between them. Germline CDR1 reads ENHRY; CDR2 reads SYGVKD. CDR3 length: 12 residues. The CDR3: CAIRGGGDTQYF. The DNA for the CDR3 is TGTGCCATCAGGGGTGGGGGAGATACGCAGTATTTT.

This chain joins TRBV2 and TRBJ1-5, with a weak D call TRBD1 (5 bases). V was trimmed by 1 base and J by 0 bases, leaving 7 bases between them. Germline-derived CDR1 and CDR2 are SNHLY and FYNNEI. This CDR3 has 15 amino acids. In DNA form, the CDR3 reads TGTGCCAGCAGTGAAGAGACAGCTAGCAATCAGCCCCAGCATTTT. It encodes CASSEETASNQPQHF.

This clonotype was found once. The chain's CDR3 is CASSFPFRLWDSGRWPQHF. The CDR3 DNA sequence: TGTGCCAGCAGTTTTCCCTTTCGACTTTGGGACAGCGGACGGTGGCCCCAGCATTTT. The chain carries TRBV28 and TRBJ1-5; 7 bases agree with TRBD1. The germline gives CDR1 MDHEN, CDR2 SYDVKM. The J segment lost 9 bases and the V segment lost 3 bases, leaving 23 bases of the junction unmatched. The CDR3 is made up of 19 amino acids.

The chain has TRBV7-2 and TRBJ2-5, with D perhaps matching TRBD1 (5 bases). The V end lost 5 bases, the J end lost 6 bases, and 16 bases lay between the germline ends. The V gene's germline CDR1 is SGHTA and CDR2 FQGNSA. CDR3 length equals 14 residues. The CDR3 is CASSLAGMAKTQYF. CDR3 in DNA: TGTGCCAGCAGCCTGGCAGGGATGGCAAAGACCCAGTACTTC.

J is TRBJ2-2 and V is TRBV6-2 or TRBV6-3; possibly TRBD1 for D (6 bases). There are 22 residues in the CDR3. CDR1 is MNHEY, CDR2 SVGEGT, per germline. V was clipped by 0 bases and J by 4 bases, with 30 bases between them. The CDR3 spells CASSYSILWTAPGERRTGELFF. The CDR3 coding sequence is TGTGCCAGCAGTTACTCGATATTGTGGACAGCCCCCGGGGAGAGACGCACCGGGGAGCTGTTTTTT.

Concerning this clonotype itself: A read error may account for a junction end that differs from germline. This sequence joins TRBV6-1 and TRBJ1-5; 8 bases fit TRBD1. The CDR3 covers 12 residues. Germline values: CDR1 MNHNS, CDR2 SASEGT. CDR3 residues: CASSPGQGVFGF. The CDR3 DNA sequence: TGTGCCAGCAGCCCAGGACAGGGAGTCTTCGGTTTT.

The chain has TRBV18 and TRBJ1-2; 10 bases are a match to TRBD1. Trimming cost V 6 bases and J 8 bases; bases outside gene matches: 9. The CDR3 consists of 14 residues. Germline lookup yields CDR1 KGHSH and CDR2 LQKENI. The CDR3 spells CASSSTGGAWGYTF. Written as DNA, the CDR3 is TGTGCCAGCTCGTCGACAGGGGGCGCTTGGGGCTACACCTTC.

This sequence joins TRBV7-9 and TRBJ2-1; 12 nucleotides align to TRBD2. CDR1 and CDR2 (germline): SEHNR, FQNEAQ (reference sequence). Trimming removed 1 base from V and 0 bases from J; junction bases left unmatched: 1. The CDR3 extends over 17 amino acids. Here the CDR3 reads CASSLGTSGNSYNEQFF. The CDR3 DNA reads as TGTGCCAGCAGCTTAGGGACTAGCGGGAACTCCTACAATGAGCAGTTCTTC.

Relative to its sample, this clonotype is medium-sized. The V and J genes are TRBV30 and TRBJ2-7, with D uncertain. Germline CDR1 reads GTSNPN; CDR2 reads SVGIG (reference sequence). V was trimmed by 1 base and J by 7 bases, leaving 11 bases between them. The length of the CDR3 is 12 residues. The CDR3 spells CAWSGPYGEQYF. CDR3 DNA: TGTGCCTGGAGTGGGCCGTACGGGGAGCAGTACTTC.

This clonotype was picked up a small number of times. The gene calls are TRBV7-9 and TRBJ2-7; 7 bases fit TRBD2. Germline V gene data show CDR1 as SEHNR and CDR2 as FQNEAQ (reference sequence). The CDR3 totals 17 residues. The trim removed 1 base at V and 2 bases at J, leaving 11 bases unmatched. The CDR3 reads CASSLGGWGGVTYEQYF. CDR3 nucleotide sequence: TGTGCCAGCAGCTTAGGTGGCTGGGGAGGGGTTACCTACGAGCAGTACTTC.

The rearrangement joins TRBV27 to TRBJ2-5; TRBD2 aligns across 10 bases. The CDR3 extends over 17 amino acids. Germline CDR1 reads MNHEY; CDR2 reads SMNVEV (reference sequence). Trimming at V came to 5 bases and at J to 5 bases, leaving 14 bases not matched to a gene. This CDR3 is CASSPRRDSGGAETQYF. The CDR3 DNA sequence: TGTGCCAGCAGTCCCCGCCGTGACAGCGGGGGGGCGGAGACCCAGTACTTC.

This clonotype came up a few times. The V gene is TRBV7-6, the J gene TRBJ1-1, with D maybe TRBD1 (5 bases). V shed 0 bases and J shed 4 bases, with 15 bases lying between them. The germline V gene encodes CDR1 SGHVS and CDR2 FNYEAQ. CDR3 length: 16 residues. Here the CDR3 DNA reads TGTGCCAGCAGCTTAGCTCCGGGACTCGGGATCACTGAAGCTTTCTTT. This gives the protein CASSLAPGLGITEAFF.

With respect to this clonotype: The junction departs from germline at one end; a sequencing error may be responsible. CDR3 amino acids: CASSLAGGTQYF. Written as DNA, the CDR3 is TGTGCCAGCAGCCTAGCAGGGGGGACCCAGTACTTC. The V call is TRBV7-2, the J call TRBJ2-5; 7 bases fit TRBD1. Germline V lookup: CDR1 SGHTA, CDR2 FQGNSA. The CDR3 sequence is 12 residues long. Based on the CDR3 plus reference TRBV7-2 and TRBJ2-5, the full variable domain is GAGVSQSPSNKVTEKGKDVELRCDPISGHTALYWYRQSLGQGLEFLIYFQGNSAPDKSGLPSDRFSAERTGGSVSTLTIQRTQQEDSAVYLCASSLAGGTQYFGPGTRLLVL.

In DNA form, the CDR3 reads TGCAGTGCTACCCGGGGGGGAGGGCGCAATCAGCCCCAGCATTTT. Translating it yields CSATRGGGRNQPQHF. The chain recombines TRBV20-1 with TRBJ1-5; D possibly corresponds to TRBD1 (5 bases). Germline values: CDR1 DFQATT, CDR2 SNEGSKA (reference sequence). Trimming took off 4 bases at V and 2 bases at J, with 15 bases between the two ends. The CDR3 runs 15 residues.